This TCR beta chain was sequenced for a study of Ad26.COV2.S vaccination and SARS-CoV-2 variants. The wider study: This donor came from the COV1001 trial of Ad26.COV2.S. Ad26.COV2.S was injected intramuscularly once or twice, 56 days apart.

The data were produced by immunoSEQ multiplex PCR, yet TCRdb's version contains in-frame clones alone and is incomplete. Of 380,000 or so clones listed, roughly 91% are singletons. Documented treatment: 19 received Ad26.COV2.S at low or high dose, single or two shots; about 5 received placebo; per-sample allocation not given. Sampling took place 63 days after the first vaccine or placebo injection. Built on an Ad26 vector, the vaccine expressed Wuhan-strain SARS-CoV-2 spike. The CDR3 length is 13 residues. V was shortened by 5 bases and J by 10 bases, with 15 bases between the two germline ends. Germline assignment: CDR1 SGHTA and CDR2 FQGNSA.

The chain uses TRBV7-2 and TRBJ1-5, with D perhaps TRBD1 (5 bases). The clonotype originates from a person between 18 and 60 years old who received the Ad26.COV2.S COVID-19 vaccine or a placebo. The input for sequencing was peripheral blood, taken in a trial of Ad26.COV2.S vaccine versus placebo. The CDR3 region is CASSLGWGDPQHF. The CDR3 region has the DNA TGTGCCAGCAGCCTAGGGTGGGGGGATCCCCAGCATTTT.